This entry lists 5 T cell receptor beta chains sequenced from one sample in a study of regulatory T cells in long-lasting Graves disease. Specified time point: newly diagnosed GD, antithyroid drugs for less than 3 months. Extracted PBMC RNA gave rise to the TCR library. The authors built TCR beta libraries using iRepertoire HTBI primers and Arm-PCR of CDR3 regions. MiXCR, applied by TCRdb to the multiplex PCR reads, yields one record per CDR3 protein. The sample carries approximately 400,000 distinct CDR3 sequences, approximately 15% recorded once. These data were also filed under a second study, of T cells in Graves' hyperthyroidism and ophthalmopathy.

The sample was peripheral blood mononuclear cells (PBMCs), taken at new diagnosis, from a patient treated with antithyroid drugs. Source of these receptors: a woman in her 40s with Graves disease.

This clonotype was detected many times. The rearrangement uses TRBV12-3 or TRBV12-4 and TRBJ1-2, with D possibly matching TRBD1 (5 bases). Trimming shortened V by 7 bases and J by 2 bases, and 17 bases separated the two germline ends. The length of the CDR3 is 15 residues. The CDR3 coding sequence is TGTGCCAGCACCCCGACCCTTCAGGGAAACTATGGCTACACCTTC. It translates to CASTPTLQGNYGYTF.

The gene calls are TRBV7-2 and TRBJ2-1, with D possibly being TRBD1 (5 bases). CDR1 SGHTA and CDR2 FQGNSA come from the germline V gene. V lost 3 bases, J lost 4 bases, and 13 bases lay in between. The CDR3 is 15 residues long. In DNA, the CDR3 is TGTGCCAGCAGCTTCGGCCAGGGTCAATACAATGAGCAGTTCTTC. It codes for CASSFGQGQYNEQFF.

The rearrangement uses TRBV28 and TRBJ1-2; possible D gene TRBD1, 5 bases. This CDR3 comprises 14 residues. Germline assignment: CDR1 MDHEN and CDR2 SYDVKM. Trimming removed 3 bases at V and 4 bases at J, with 12 bases between. CDR3 protein: CASSLAQGVYGYTF. As DNA, the CDR3 is TGTGCCAGCAGTTTGGCCCAGGGTGTCTATGGCTACACCTTC.

This clonotype was picked up many times. This chain uses TRBV27 with TRBJ1-1; 10 nucleotides agree with TRBD1. The germline V gene has CDR1 MNHEY and CDR2 SMNVEV (reference sequence). Trimming removed 6 bases from V and 5 bases from J; junction bases left unmatched: 9. There are 15 residues in the CDR3. The CDR3 loop is CASRTGTGARTEAFF. DNA of the CDR3: TGTGCCAGCAGGACCGGGACAGGGGCGCGTACTGAAGCTTTCTTT.

At least ten counts were recorded for this clonotype. V and J are TRBV10-2 and TRBJ2-7; the D gene is possibly TRBD2 (6 bases). The CDR3 is 14 amino acids. The germline gives CDR1 WSHSY, CDR2 SAAADI. Trimming removed 3 bases from V and 8 bases from J, with 17 bases in between. In DNA form, the CDR3 reads TGCGCCAGCAGTGAAGGGACTCGCCGTGTAAAGCAGTACTTC. Protein sequence: CASSEGTRRVKQYF.